This T cell receptor (beta chain) was observed in a study of technical replicates of blood from a handful of donors. Data came from immunoSEQ multiplex PCR; TCRdb stores just in-frame clones and leaves some out. The sample records around 92,000 clones, roughly 96% being singletons. V lost 3 bases and J lost 1, with 9 bases in between. Germline loops: CDR1 LNHDA, CDR2 SQIVND (reference sequence). CDR3 length: 14 residues. This sequence originates from a human donor in good health. V is TRBV19 and J is TRBJ1-1; possible D gene TRBD1, 5 bases. The sequenced sample was T cells isolated from PBMCs. The CDR3 protein is CASSMGLRNTEAFF. The CDR3 DNA sequence: TGTGCCAGTAGTATGGGGCTTCGGAACACTGAAGCTTTCTTT.